This T cell receptor (beta chain) was found in a study of regulatory T cells in long-lasting Graves disease. Both iRepertoire HTBI primers and Arm-PCR of CDR3 regions were used to build the TCR beta libraries. Each CDR3 protein is one row after TCRdb ran MiXCR on the multiplex PCR reads. Found here are a few hundred thousand distinct CDR3 sequences, approximately 16% of them singletons; the top ten hold over 20%. This clonotype was detected many times. Its specificity is unknown. Findings and caveats of the study: Newly diagnosed patients shared about a thousand public clonotypes; persistent patients shared approximately 2,900.

Indicated time point: newly diagnosed GD, antithyroid drugs for less than 3 months. The TCR library was prepared using RNA isolated from PBMCs. CDR3 length: 14 amino acids. The germline V gene encodes CDR1 GTSNPN and CDR2 SVGIG (reference sequence). With 7 bases clipped from V and 4 bases from J, the junction kept 12 bases outside the gene matches. The gene calls are TRBV30 and TRBJ2-7; 8 nucleotides line up with TRBD1. This clonotype originated in a female donor with Graves disease. The sample was peripheral blood mononuclear cells (PBMCs), taken at new diagnosis, from a patient treated with antithyroid drugs. The CDR3 loop is CASTPTGEKYEQYF. The CDR3 nucleotides read TGTGCCTCCACCCCGACAGGGGAAAAATACGAGCAGTACTTC.